Described below is a single T cell receptor beta chain sequence and its context. This clonotype came up many times. The specificity of this receptor is unknown. Base qualities are not recorded, but no much larger clone differs from it by a single base. Set within a cohort of healthcare workers in London, UK, this nested case-control study involved weekly PCR testing of nasopharyngeal swabs along with blood sampling. Healthcare workers were recruited between 23 and 31 March 2020, during the week of the UK lockdown, and were followed weekly for up to about 16 weeks. This sample was taken from a study of early T cells in non-severe SARS-CoV-2 infection listed by TCRdb under 2021. Study-wide context: Because TCR sequencing was done on bulk RNA from unsorted whole blood, the alpha and beta chains could not be paired.

The receptor library was made with 5' RACE. Sequencing relied on a NextSeq 500. The TCR library protocol attached unique molecular identifiers to individual cDNA molecules to correct for sequencing error and PCR bias. TCR alpha and beta chains were both sequenced, and the abundances of alpha and beta sequences in each sample were closely correlated with each other. On the authors' methods: V gene, J gene and CDR3 annotation of TCR sequences was performed with Decombinator V4. TCRs were defined as expanded if a significant change between any two time points was detected under a Poisson model with p below 0.0001. TCR abundances were normalised to the total number of TCRs sequenced per sample and were expressed as counts per million. VDJdb, accessed 1 November 2021, was searched for CMV, EBV and SARS-CoV-2 annotated TCRs, with TCRs annotated for multiple antigens excluded. Using fastp at Q25 and MiXCR, TCRdb reprocessed the public reads and kept productive beta chains. Rows merge per CDR3 protein into single entries with the most common DNA and genes. TCRdb's processing, not the study's, gives the V and J calls here. For this sample there are tens of thousands of distinct CDR3 sequences; roughly a tenth appear just once. 8.6% of the sample is taken by the ten largest.

General conclusions and limits of the study: VDJdb matching was skewed toward anti-spike CD8 responses, so virus-specific expansions were likely underestimated and private and CD4 specificities were missed.

The TCR comes from an adult who was a healthcare worker with PCR-confirmed SARS-CoV-2 infection or an uninfected control (not recorded which). Sample: whole blood.

The sequenced DNA is TGTGCCAGCAGTCCATCCGGAACCAAAAACATTCAGTACTTC. Its translation reads: CASSPSGTKNIQYF. The sequence is built from TRBV12-3 or TRBV12-4 and TRBJ2-4; no D gene is confidently identified. Cut back by 5 bases and 2 bases, the V and J ends lie 10 bases apart. Reading from cysteine to phenylalanine, the CDR3 counts 14 amino acids. Only the CDR3 DNA is retained, 42 bases long and in frame from the first base.